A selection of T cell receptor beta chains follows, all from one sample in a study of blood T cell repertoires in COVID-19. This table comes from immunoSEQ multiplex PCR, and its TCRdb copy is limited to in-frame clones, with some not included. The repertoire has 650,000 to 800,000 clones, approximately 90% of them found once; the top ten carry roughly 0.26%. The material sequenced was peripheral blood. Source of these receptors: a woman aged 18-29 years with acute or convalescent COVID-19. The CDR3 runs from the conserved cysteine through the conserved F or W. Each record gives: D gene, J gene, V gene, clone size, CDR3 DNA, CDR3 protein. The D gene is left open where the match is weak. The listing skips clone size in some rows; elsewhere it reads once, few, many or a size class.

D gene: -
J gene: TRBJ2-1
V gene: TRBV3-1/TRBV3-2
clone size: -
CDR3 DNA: TGTGCCAGCACCCCTTCGTGGGGCGCCCTCTACAATGAGCAGTTCTTC
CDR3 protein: CASTPSWGALYNEQFF

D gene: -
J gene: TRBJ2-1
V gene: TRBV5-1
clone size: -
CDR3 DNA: TGCGCCAGCAGCTGGAGGTCGGGGGAATTCGGCTCCTACAATGAGCAGTTCTTC
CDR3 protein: CASSWRSGEFGSYNEQFF

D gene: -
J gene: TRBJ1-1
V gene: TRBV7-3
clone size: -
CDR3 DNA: TGTGCCAGCAGCTCGGACAGGAACACTGAAGCTTTCTTT
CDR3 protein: CASSSDRNTEAFF

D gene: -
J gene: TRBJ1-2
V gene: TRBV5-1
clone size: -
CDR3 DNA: TGCGCCAGCAGCTCTGGACAGCCTAACTATGGCTACACCTTC
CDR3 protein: CASSSGQPNYGYTF

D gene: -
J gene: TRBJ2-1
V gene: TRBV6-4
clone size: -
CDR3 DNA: TGTGCCAGCAGAGGGGACATGCGAAGGCTCAATGAGCAGTTCTTC
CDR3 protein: CASRGDMRRLNEQFF

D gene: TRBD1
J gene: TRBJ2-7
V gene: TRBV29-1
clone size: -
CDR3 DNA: TGCAGCGTTGATCAAGGGGGCAACGAGCAGTACTTC
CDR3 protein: CSVDQGGNEQYF

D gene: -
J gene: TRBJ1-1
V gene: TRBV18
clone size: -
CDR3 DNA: TGTGCCAGCTCACCTGGGCTTCAGACTGAAGCTTTCTTT
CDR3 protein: CASSPGLQTEAFF

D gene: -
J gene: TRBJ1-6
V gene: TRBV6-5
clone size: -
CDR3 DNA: TGTGCCAGCAGGAACAGGCTTAATAATTCACCCCTCCACTTT
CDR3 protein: CASRNRLNNSPLHF

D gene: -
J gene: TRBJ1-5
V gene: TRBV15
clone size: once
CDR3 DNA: TGTGCCACCAGCAGGACAGGTGGCAATCAGCCCCAGCATTTT
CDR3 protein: CATSRTGGNQPQHF

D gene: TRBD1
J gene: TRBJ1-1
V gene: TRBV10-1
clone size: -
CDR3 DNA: TGCGCCAGCAGTGAGTTGACAGGGGGTGGCACTGAAGCTTTCTTT
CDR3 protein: CASSELTGGGTEAFF

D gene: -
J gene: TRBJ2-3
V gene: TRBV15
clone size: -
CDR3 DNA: TGTGCCACCAGCGGAGCGTCGCAGTATTTT
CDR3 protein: CATSGASQYF

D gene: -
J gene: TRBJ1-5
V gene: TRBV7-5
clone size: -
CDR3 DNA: TGTGCCAGAAGCCAGGCACGGCCCCAGCATTTT
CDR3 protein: CARSQARPQHF

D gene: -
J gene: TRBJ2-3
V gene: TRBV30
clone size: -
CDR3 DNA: TGTGCCTGGAGTGAAGGGGTCCACACAGATACGCAGTATTTT
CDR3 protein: CAWSEGVHTDTQYF

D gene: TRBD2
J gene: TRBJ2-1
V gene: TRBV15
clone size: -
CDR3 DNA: TGTGCCACCAGCAGATCCGGGACTAGCGTCGATGAGCAGTTCTTC
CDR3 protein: CATSRSGTSVDEQFF

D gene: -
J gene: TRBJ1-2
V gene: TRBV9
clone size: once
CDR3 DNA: TGTGCCAGCAGCGTAGGTCAGGGGCTCTATGGCTACACCTTC
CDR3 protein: CASSVGQGLYGYTF

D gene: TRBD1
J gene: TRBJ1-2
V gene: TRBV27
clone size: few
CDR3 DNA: TGTGCCAGCAGTTTATCGTGGGACAGGCCTTACTATGGCTACACCTTC
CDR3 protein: CASSLSWDRPYYGYTF

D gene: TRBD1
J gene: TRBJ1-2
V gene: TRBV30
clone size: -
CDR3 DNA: TGTGCCTGCAAAAATCCCCCGGTCAGGGGGACTAACTATGGCTACACCTTC
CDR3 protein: CACKNPPVRGTNYGYTF

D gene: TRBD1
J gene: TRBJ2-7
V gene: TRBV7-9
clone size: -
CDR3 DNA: TGTGCCAGCAGCTCACCGGGACAGGGGTACGAGCAGTACTTC
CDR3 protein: CASSSPGQGYEQYF

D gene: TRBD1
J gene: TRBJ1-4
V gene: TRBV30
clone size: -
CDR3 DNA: TGTGCCTGGAGTGCAGACTGGGACAGGGGGAGTGAAAAACTGTTTTTT
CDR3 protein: CAWSADWDRGSEKLFF

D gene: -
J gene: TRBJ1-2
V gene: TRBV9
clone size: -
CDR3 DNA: TGTGCCAGCAGCCCTAGTAGACCGGTCTATGGCTACACCTTC
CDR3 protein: CASSPSRPVYGYTF

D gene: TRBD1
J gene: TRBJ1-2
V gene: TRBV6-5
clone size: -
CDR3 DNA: TGTGCCAGCAGTCGACAGGGGGCGGACTATGGCTACACCTTC
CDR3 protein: CASSRQGADYGYTF

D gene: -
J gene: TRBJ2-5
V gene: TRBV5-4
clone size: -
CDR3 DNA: TGTGCCAGCACCGACGGGAGATACCTAGAGACCCAGTACTTC
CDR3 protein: CASTDGRYLETQYF

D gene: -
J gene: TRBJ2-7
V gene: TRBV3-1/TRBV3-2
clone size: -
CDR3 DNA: TGTGCCAGCAGCCAAGTGCTATATGGGAGCGAGCAGTACTTC
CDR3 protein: CASSQVLYGSEQYF

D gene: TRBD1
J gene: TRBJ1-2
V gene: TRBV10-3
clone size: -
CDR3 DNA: TGTGCCATCAGTGAGTCGGCGACAGGGACCTATGGCTACACCTTC
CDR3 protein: CAISESATGTYGYTF

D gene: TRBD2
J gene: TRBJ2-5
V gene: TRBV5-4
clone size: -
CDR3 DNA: TGTGCCAGCAGCAATGGACTAGCGGACCACCAAGAGACCCAGTACTTC
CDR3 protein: CASSNGLADHQETQYF

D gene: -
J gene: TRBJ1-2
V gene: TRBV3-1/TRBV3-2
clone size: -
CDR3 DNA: TGTGCCAGCAGCCAAGACCAGGGCGGCTACACCTTC
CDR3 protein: CASSQDQGGYTF

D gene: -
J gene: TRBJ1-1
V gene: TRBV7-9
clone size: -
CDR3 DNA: TGTGCCAGCAGCCAGGGGTTCTACACTGAAGCTTTCTTT
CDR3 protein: CASSQGFYTEAFF

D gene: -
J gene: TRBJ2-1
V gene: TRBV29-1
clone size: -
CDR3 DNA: TGCAGCGTTGTTCGCGCAGGTTCTTACAATGAGCAGTTCTTC
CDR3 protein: CSVVRAGSYNEQFF

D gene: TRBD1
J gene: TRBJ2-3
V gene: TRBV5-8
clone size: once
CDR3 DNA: TGTGCCAGCAGCACAGGACAGGGACAAAAAGATACGCAGTATTTT
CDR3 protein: CASSTGQGQKDTQYF

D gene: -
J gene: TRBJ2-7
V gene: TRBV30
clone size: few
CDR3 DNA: TGTGCCTGGAGTCTGGGGCCGACCTACGAGCAGTACTTC
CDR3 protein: CAWSLGPTYEQYF

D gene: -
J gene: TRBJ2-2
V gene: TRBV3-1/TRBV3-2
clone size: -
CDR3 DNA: TGTGCCAGCAGCCAAGAAGGACCGGTCGGAGGTAAAATTCTAGGCACCGGGGAGCTGTTTTTT
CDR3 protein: CASSQEGPVGGKILGTGELFF

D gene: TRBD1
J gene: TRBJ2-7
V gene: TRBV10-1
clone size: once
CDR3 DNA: TGCGCCAGCAGGGGACAGGGGACCTCCTACGAGCAGTACTTC
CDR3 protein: CASRGQGTSYEQYF

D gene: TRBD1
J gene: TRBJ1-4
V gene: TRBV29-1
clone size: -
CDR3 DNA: TGCAGCGGGATGACAGGGGCTAATGAAAAACTGTTTTTT
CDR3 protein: CSGMTGANEKLFF

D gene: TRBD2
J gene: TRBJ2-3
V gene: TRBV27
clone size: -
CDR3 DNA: TGTGCCAGCAGTTTTTTGCGGGGGGGACTCACAGATACGCAGTATTTT
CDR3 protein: CASSFLRGGLTDTQYF

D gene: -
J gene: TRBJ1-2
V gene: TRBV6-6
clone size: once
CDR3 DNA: TGTGCCAGCAGTTACTCGGCGAGGAACTATGGCTACACCTTC
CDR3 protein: CASSYSARNYGYTF

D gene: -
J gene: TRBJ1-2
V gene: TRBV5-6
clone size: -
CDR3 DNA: TGTGCCAGCACCTCCCCCCAGATCTATGGCTACACCTTC
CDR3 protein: CASTSPQIYGYTF

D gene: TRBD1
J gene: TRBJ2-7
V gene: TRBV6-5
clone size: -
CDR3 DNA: TGTGCCAGCATTCGCCGGGACAGGGTTTCCCACGAGCAGTACTTC
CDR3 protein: CASIRRDRVSHEQYF

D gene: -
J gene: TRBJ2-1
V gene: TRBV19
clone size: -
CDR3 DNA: TGTGCCAGTAGAGAACGTCTGACAGGACGTGACAATGAGCAGTTCTTC
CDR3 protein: CASRERLTGRDNEQFF

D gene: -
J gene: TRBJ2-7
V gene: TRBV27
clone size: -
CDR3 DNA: TGTGCCAGCAGACCAGGGGCCCCCTACGAGCAGTACTTC
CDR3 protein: CASRPGAPYEQYF

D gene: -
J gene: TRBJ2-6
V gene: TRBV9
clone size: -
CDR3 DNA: TGTGCCAGCAGCGTAGTATTAACTTCTGGGGCCAACGTCCTGACTTTC
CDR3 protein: CASSVVLTSGANVLTF

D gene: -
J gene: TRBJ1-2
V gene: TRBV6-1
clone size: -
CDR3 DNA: TGTGCCAGCAGTGAACTCCGGGGGAGGGGGGCTGGCTACACCTTC
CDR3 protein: CASSELRGRGAGYTF

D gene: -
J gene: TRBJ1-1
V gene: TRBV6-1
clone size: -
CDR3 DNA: TGTGCCAGCAGTGAAGCGGCCACTGAAGCTTTCTTT
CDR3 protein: CASSEAATEAFF